The clone carrying this TCR beta chain was observed a single time. This entry belongs to a study of blood T cell repertoires in COVID-19. The wider study: Samples taken during acute and convalescent COVID-19 were collected in the United States, Italy and Spain.

Source study methods: The assay estimated nucleated cells by amplifying reference gene primers. Generated by immunoSEQ multiplex PCR, the TCRdb table keeps only in-frame clones and is missing some. That table furnishes V, J and clone size, whereas the DNA furnished D and trimming. The sample has approximately 130,000 clones, approximately 84% seen once. The CDR3 runs to 16 residues. J lost 0 bases, V lost 3 bases, and 2 bases had no gene match. The germline V gene has CDR1 LNHNV and CDR2 YYDKDF (reference sequence). This chain connects TRBV15 to TRBJ2-1; TRBD2 matches at 10 bases. The receptor was derived from a woman aged 45-59 years who had recovered from COVID-19. Sequencing was performed on peripheral blood. CDR3 sequence reads: CATSSLAGASYNEQFF. The CDR3 DNA sequence: TGTGCCACCAGCAGCCTAGCGGGGGCCTCCTACAATGAGCAGTTCTTC. Combining the CDR3 with reference TRBV15 and TRBJ2-1 gives the whole variable domain DAMVIQNPRYQVTQFGKPVTLSCSQTLNHNVMYWYQQKSSQAPKLLFHYYDKDFNNEADTPDNFQSRRPNTSFCFLDIRSPGLGDTAMYLCATSSLAGASYNEQFFGPGTRLTVL.